This note documents a single T cell receptor beta chain sequence. Its antigen remains unidentified. The source of the sample is a study of OX40 agonist ivuxolimab in advanced cancers. Study-level background: Clinicians treated patients with ivuxolimab, an agonistic anti-OX40 (CD134) antibody. At 82.7% male, the cohort had a mean age of around 56 years, ranging from roughly 20 to 90. General study findings and limits: At 0.1 to 3.0 mg/kg, clonal expansion of CD4+ and CD8+ blood T cells had occurred by week 6.

With autoimmune disease history or systemic immunosuppression, patients were excluded. Sequencing was performed with immunoSEQ multiplex PCR; in TCRdb, only in-frame clones are kept and a portion is missing. The sample includes 60,000 or so clones, 65% to 85% of them seen just once. This TCR was sampled from an adult with an advanced solid tumor such as melanoma, head and neck, liver or kidney cancer. Here the sequenced sample was CD4+ or CD8+ T cells sorted from blood, taken in a trial of the OX40 agonist ivuxolimab.

CDR3 sequence reads: CARGQGGIQAKNIQYF. CDR3 DNA: TGTGCCAGGGGACAGGGAGGGATCCAGGCCAAAAACATTCAGTACTTC. V and J are TRBV21-1 and TRBJ2-4; the listed D gene, TRBD1, was not tested against the DNA. TRBV21-1 is described as a pseudogene. CDR3 length: 16 residues.